The T cell receptor (beta chain) under discussion was sequenced for a study of cytotoxic CD8 clonotypes in ibrutinib-treated CLL. Study-wide context: Collecting the response samples happened after a median roughly eleven months of treatment, with a range of 6 to 36. The sample average was approximately 250,000 productive templates and roughly 94,000 productive rearrangements.

CDR3 size: 16 residues. Germline V gene lookup returns CDR1 MDHEN and CDR2 SYDVKM. V lost 1 base and J lost 3; bases outside the gene matches: 8. Points from the study as a whole: Baseline values of clonality outstripped age-matched healthy donors and followed circulating CD8+ T-cell counts.

Concerning this clone: Its specificity is unknown.

Generated by immunoSEQ multiplex PCR, the TCRdb table keeps only in-frame clones and is missing some. The sample consists of 9,500 to 15,000 clones, around 62% of them appearing once. This receptor was taken from a human donor with chronic lymphocytic leukemia. This material consisted of PBMCs, taken before ibrutinib treatment. The chain links TRBV28 to TRBJ2-7; 8 nucleotides match TRBD2. CDR3 region: CASSLSGGTRLYEQYF. The CDR3 DNA reads as TGTGCCAGCAGTTTATCGGGGGGGACACGACTCTACGAGCAGTACTTC.